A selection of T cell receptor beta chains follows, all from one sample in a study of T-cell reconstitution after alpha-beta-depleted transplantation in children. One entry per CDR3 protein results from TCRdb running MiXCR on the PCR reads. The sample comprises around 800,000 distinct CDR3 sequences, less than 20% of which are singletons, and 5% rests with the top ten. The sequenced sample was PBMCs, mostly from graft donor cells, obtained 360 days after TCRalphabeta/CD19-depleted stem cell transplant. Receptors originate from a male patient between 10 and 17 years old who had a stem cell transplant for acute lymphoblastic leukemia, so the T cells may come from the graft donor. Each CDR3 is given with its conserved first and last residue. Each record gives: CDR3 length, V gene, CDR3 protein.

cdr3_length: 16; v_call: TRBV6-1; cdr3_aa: CASRRTGTGNGKTQYF
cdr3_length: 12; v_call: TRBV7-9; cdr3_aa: CASSPERRQQFF
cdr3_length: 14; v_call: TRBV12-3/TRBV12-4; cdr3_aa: CASSLLADTYEQYF
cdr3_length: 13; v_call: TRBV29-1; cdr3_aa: CSVEETMNTEAFF
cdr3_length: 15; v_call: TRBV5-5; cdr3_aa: CASSFSGLPYNEQFF
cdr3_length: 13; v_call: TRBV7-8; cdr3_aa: CASSWSGSETQYF
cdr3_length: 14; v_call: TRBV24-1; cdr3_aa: CATSAAVPKETQYF
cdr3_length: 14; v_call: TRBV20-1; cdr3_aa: CSAVGTPFTDTQYF
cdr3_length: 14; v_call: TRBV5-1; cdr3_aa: CASSFDRGGYEQYF
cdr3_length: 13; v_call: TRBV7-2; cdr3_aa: CASSFRDRGEQYF
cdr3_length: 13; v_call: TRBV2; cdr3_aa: CASNRGHTGELFF
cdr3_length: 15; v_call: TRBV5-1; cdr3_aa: CASSWVLSSYNEQFF
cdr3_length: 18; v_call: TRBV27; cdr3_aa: CASSGEGPISSSYNEQFF
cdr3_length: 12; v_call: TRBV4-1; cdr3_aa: CASSQVGGSPYF
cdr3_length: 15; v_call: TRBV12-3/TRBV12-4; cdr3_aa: CASSLTGGRRETQYF
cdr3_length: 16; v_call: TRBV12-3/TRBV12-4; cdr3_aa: CASSRTGRGSYNEQFF
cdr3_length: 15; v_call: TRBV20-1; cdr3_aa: CSARDDRKMNTEAFF
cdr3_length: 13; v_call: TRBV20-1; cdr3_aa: CSASVAGVYEQFF
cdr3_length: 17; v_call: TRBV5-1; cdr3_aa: CASSLGSLQGRTKTQYF
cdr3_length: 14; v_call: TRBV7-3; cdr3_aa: CASSLTGGEETQYF
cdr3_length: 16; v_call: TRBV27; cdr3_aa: CASSLNSLGSTGELFF
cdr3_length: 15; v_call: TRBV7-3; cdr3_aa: CASSLMAGGRDTQYF
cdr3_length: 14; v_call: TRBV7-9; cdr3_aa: CASSLSQGVDEQYF
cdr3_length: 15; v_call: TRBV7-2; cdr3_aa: CASSLAGANYNEQFF
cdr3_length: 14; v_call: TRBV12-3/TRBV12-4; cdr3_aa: CASSSSPTYNEQFF
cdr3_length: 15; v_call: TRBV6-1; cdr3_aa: CASSARDNPYNEQFF
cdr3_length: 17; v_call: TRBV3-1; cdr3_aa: CASSQLQGRGAQETQYF
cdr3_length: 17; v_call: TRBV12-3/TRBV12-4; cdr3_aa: CASSLWATSGRDNEQFF
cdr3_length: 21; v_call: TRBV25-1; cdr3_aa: CASSELFSSGSPARPTDTQYF
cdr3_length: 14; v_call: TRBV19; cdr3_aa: CASSIWGQSSEQYF
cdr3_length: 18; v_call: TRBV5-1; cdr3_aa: CASSSHARGDLAKNIQYF
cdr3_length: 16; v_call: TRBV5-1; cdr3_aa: CASEPGQGTGSGELFF
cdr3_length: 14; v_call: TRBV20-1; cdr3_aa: CSASRPGNTGELFF
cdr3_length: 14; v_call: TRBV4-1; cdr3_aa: CASSRTIVAAPWYF
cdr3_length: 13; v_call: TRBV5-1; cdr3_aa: CASSLWTGFEQYF
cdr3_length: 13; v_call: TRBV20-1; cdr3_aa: CSARQAAYNEQFF
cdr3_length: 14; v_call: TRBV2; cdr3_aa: CAGRGQVPSGGYTF
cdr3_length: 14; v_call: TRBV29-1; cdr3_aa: CSGRTELAKNIQYF
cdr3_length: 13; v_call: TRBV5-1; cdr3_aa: CASSVSGDTEAFF
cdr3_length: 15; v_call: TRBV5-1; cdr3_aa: CASSLVQGGVYEQYF
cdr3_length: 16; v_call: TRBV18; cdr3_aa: CASSPLRQAGRSPLHF
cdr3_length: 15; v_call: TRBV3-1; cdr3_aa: CASMGVERRGETQYF
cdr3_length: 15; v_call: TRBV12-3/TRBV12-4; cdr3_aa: CASSLYGADNNEQFF
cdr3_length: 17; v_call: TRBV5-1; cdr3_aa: CASALGQGTVLSYEQYF
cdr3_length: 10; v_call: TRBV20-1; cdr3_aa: CSAGNYGYTF
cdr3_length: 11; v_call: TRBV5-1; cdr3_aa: CASRITDTQYF
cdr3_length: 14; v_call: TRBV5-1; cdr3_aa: CASSLTRGPDTQYF
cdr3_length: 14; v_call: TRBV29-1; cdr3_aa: CSVERTSRYNEQFF
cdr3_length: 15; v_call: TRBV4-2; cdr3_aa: CASSHRGGRAGELFF
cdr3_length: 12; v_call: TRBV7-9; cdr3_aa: CASSLRRDTIYF
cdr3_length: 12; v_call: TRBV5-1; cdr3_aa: CASSPQREVLFF